The text below deals with one TCR beta chain. There is no known antigen for this receptor. No much larger clonotype is one base removed from it; base qualities were not supplied. This record comes from a study of cytomegalovirus exposure and HLA in healthy donors listed by TCRdb under 2017. For context, the study as a whole: According to an earlier analysis of 587 of the donors, 150 million to 200 million T cells yielded roughly 110 million unique TCR beta sequences and approximately 300 Gb of sequence data. Approximately 300 gigabases of sequencing data and 70 million to 85 million unique TCR sequences were included in an early release covering about 700 HLA-typed donors. Among the roughly 370 genotyped donors, around 81% belonged to the genetic ancestry cluster associated with self-reported Caucasian donors. The study aimed to test whether cataloging public T cell receptors could reveal signatures of past pathogen exposure. The study profiled the T cell repertoires of 666 subjects by immunosequencing and related them to cytomegalovirus serostatus. In addition to the first cohort of roughly 700 subjects, a separate validation cohort of 130 or so different subjects was used. To predict cytomegalovirus infection status, the study combined high-throughput TCR immunosequencing, statistical association of individual TCRs with disease status, and machine learning. A later analysis re-examined previously published TCR beta repertoires from more than 650 donors and added high-resolution HLA genotyping to investigate patterns of TCR occurrence. The later analysis used no new phenotypic data to find candidate immune exposures, relying instead on TCR beta sequences and their occurrence across donors. An earlier analysis of several hundred of the donors applied high-throughput TCR beta sequencing to assess whether each TCR beta V gene segment acted as functional or pseudogenic. Donor age, sex, ethnicity and CMV serostatus were compiled together with the repertoire data. A later genetic analysis took genome-wide SNP genotypes for about three fifths of the 666 donors and used that subset as a discovery cohort. All discovery cohort repertoires had been generated on a single sequencing platform. HLA typing covered class I and class II loci at four-digit resolution. Typing coverage varied by locus: about 629-630 donors for A, B, C, DRB1 and DQB1; under 550 for DQA1; more than 600 for DPA1; 400 to 480 for DPB1. Roughly five DR-DQ haplotypes were treated as single units for association and clustering because of strong linkage in the cohort. Across about 370 genotyped donors of the cohort, an average of about 220,000 unique TCR beta nucleotide sequences per donor were sequenced, and around 19% of those sequences were non-productive. The research as a whole found: According to a later genetic analysis, donors in an Asian-associated ancestry cluster had fewer N-insertions in productive TCRs than the approximately 690-donor mean. Strong co-occurrence of HLA alleles, especially DR and DQ, made assigning TCR associations to individual alleles difficult. A cluster of highly shared sequence variants was judged likely to represent a technical artifact of the sequencing pipeline. In an earlier analysis of 587 of the donors, most TCR beta V segments appeared in productive rearrangements about 87% or about 30% of the time, broadly matching IMGT annotations. The classifier was reported to diagnose cytomegalovirus status with high specificity and sensitivity in both the original cohort and the validation cohort. Immune exposure information for the cohort was limited to CMV serostatus. In a later analysis, most CMV-associated TCR beta chains were found to appear HLA-restricted, with HLA associations seemingly driven largely by CMV exposure. A further reported finding was that TCR beta sequences accurately predicted the HLA-A and HLA-B alleles for most subjects in the first cohort. Linkage disequilibrium might explain the correlated functional status among segregating V segments, but an unknown experimental factor could not be ruled out. Because counts were too low, seventeen rarely observed V segments, including chromosome 9 orphons, were left out of the earlier analysis of several hundred of the donors. In a later analysis, HLA-associated TCR beta chains showed more clonal expansion and lower generation probabilities than non-associated chains that were equally common. Because HLA typing was missing for some donors at each locus, association tests included only the typed subset. V-gene and J-gene trimming of TCR beta chains was associated with a missense DCLRE1C variant in a later genetic analysis, and the association was replicated in an independent cohort. It was suggested by the authors that the approach could potentially be generalized to other disease states and immunological phenotypes. A later analysis found that TCR association rates varied across HLA loci, with DRB1 alleles showing the most associated TCRs and HLA-C alleles the fewest. While some public TCRs were present in many individuals, most TCR sequences turned up only very rarely across donors. Specific HLA alleles were associated with more than 15,000 TCR beta sequences at a false discovery rate of 0.05 in a later analysis. The study gave a list of over 150 TCR beta chains associated with cytomegalovirus. In this cohort, only TCR beta chains were sequenced, and detectable features were limited by the absence of alpha or paired-chain data. Roughly uniform sequencing depth across donors was assumed in presence/absence analyses, although this assumption may not hold. Several of the top co-occurrence clusters appeared to be linked to parvovirus B19, influenza, CMV and Epstein-Barr virus, according to a later analysis. Three of the identified cytomegalovirus-associated TCR beta chains were confirmed in vitro to be specific for cytomegalovirus antigens. The 87-base-pair reads could not distinguish some IMGT-functional V segments, including TRBV6-2 and TRBV6-3, so those segments were excluded.

The cohort comprised 710 or so healthy bone marrow donors. All cohort members were sampled while nominally healthy, although unrecorded immune exposures were likely present. The donor tested CMV seropositive and was one of the 289 seropositive cohort members. Every donor gave a peripheral blood sample, and the peripheral blood mononuclear cells from that sample were used for TCR beta sequencing. Genomic DNA was extracted from the blood cell samples with the Qiagen DNeasy Blood Extraction Kit. CDR1 and CDR2 were assigned from the germline V gene as MNHEY and SVGAGI. V lost 6 bases and J lost 4 bases, and the count of bases not matched to a germline gene is 10. Including cysteine and phenylalanine, the CDR3 has 15 amino acids. CDR3 DNA is the only sequence kept; it has 45 bases, read in frame from the first base. Library preparation was by the immunoSEQ multiplex PCR assay. For the multiplex PCR, a mixture combining 60 forward primers for TCR Vbeta segments and 13 reverse primers for TCR Jbeta segments was used. The CDR3 region of rearranged TCR beta genes was amplified from genomic DNA by a multiplex PCR assay. Amplified TCR beta libraries were sequenced as 87-base-pair reads on the Illumina HiSeq System. For the original study's pipeline: In a later analysis, tens of millions of unique TCR beta chains were counted across the roughly 670 repertoires, and some 10 million of these chains were shared by at least two donors. Raw reads were error-corrected and collapsed into unique sequences by a nearest-neighbor algorithm in which closely related sequences were merged to remove PCR and sequencing errors. V, D and J gene segments were assigned by aligning CDR3 sequences to IMGT reference sequences. For a sequence to be retained, at least a six-nucleotide match to both a V gene segment and a J gene segment was required. Rearrangements were classified as productive when the CDR3 lacked stop codons and remained in frame with V and J, and all other rearrangements were classified as non-productive. CDR3 was defined according to IMGT convention as the region running from the second conserved V-encoded cysteine to the conserved J-encoded phenylalanine. In an earlier analysis of around 600 of the donors, sequences lacking an unambiguous match to a single V gene segment were excluded. In an earlier analysis of some 590 of the donors, a V segment was called functional when productive rearrangements were above 56.7%, and segregating when the standard deviation between donors exceeded 5%. A statistical classification framework was built to diagnose cytomegalovirus status from the catalog of TCR beta chain sequences. V and J gene assignment, in a later analysis, came from comparing TCR nucleotide sequences with IMGT/GENE-DB human TR gene sequences. Using the TCRdist pipeline, a later analysis assigned CDR3 sequences along with most-parsimonious VDJ recombination scenarios. A later analysis defined each TCR beta chain by its CDR3 amino acid sequence plus V-gene family, and excluded reads lacking a unique V-gene family. As a way to deal with suspected cross-contamination and a sequencing artifact, a later analysis dropped hundreds of nucleotide sequences that were highly shared and had low generation probability. For each public chain, a later analysis derived a clonal expansion index from normalized ranks of inferred template counts within each repertoire. In a later analysis, generation probabilities were computed using a VDJ recombination model fitted to out-of-frame rearrangements, and the results were checked against IGoR. Hypergeometric tests were used in a later analysis to score TCR-TCR, TCR-HLA and TCR-CMV co-occurrence, with a repertoire-size bias correction applied to the TCR pairs. To estimate false discovery rates, a later analysis permuted the HLA or CMV assignments 20 times. In a later analysis, co-occurring TCRs were grouped using DBSCAN, and TCRdist sequence similarity was added for clustering within HLA-allele-positive subsets. Repertoires with fewer than 30,000 or more than 120,000 public chains were left out of co-occurrence clustering, as were four to six repertoires with anomalous nucleotide sharing. This immuneACCESS table, as held by TCRdb, lists in-frame sequences with V and J called but not all clones. Of the missing ones, under half trace to an unresolved V gene in checked studies; the others have no known cause. That table is the source of V, J and clone size, and D and trimming were worked out from the DNA. Present in this sample are 65,000 to 75,000 clones, 65% to 80% of which were seen just once. The ten top clones hold around a sixth of the sample.

What was sequenced was PBMCs. This TCR was recovered from a man between 35 and 55 years old in good health and CMV-seropositive. The chain couples TRBV6-5 to TRBJ2-7; the junction holds 9 bases that match TRBD1. The bases are TGTGCCAGCAGGATTCTAACAGGGGGCAGGTACGAGCAGTACTTC. This encodes CASRILTGGRYEQYF.